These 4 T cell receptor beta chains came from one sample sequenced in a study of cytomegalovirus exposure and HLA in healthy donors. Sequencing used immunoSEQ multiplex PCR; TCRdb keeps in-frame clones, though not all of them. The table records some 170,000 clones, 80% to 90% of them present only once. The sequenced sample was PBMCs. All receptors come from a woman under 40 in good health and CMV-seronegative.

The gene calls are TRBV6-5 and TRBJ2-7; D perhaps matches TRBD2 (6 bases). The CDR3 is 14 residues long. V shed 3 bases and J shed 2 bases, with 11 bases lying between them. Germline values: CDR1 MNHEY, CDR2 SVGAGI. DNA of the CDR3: TGTGCCAGCAGTTATAAACTAGCCGCCTACGAGCAGTACTTC. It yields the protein CASSYKLAAYEQYF.

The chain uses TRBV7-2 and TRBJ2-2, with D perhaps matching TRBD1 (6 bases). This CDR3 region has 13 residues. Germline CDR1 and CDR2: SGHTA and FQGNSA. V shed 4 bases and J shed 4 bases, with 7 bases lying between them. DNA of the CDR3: TGTGCCAGCAGCTCAGGGGTCACCGGGGAGCTGTTTTTT. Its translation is CASSSGVTGELFF.

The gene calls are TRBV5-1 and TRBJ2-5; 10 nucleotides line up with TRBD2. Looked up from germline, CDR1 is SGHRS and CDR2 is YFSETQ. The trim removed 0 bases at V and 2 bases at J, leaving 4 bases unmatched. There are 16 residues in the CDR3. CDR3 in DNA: TGCGCCAGCAGCTTGGCCCTAGCGGGGGCACAAGAGACCCAGTACTTC. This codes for CASSLALAGAQETQYF.

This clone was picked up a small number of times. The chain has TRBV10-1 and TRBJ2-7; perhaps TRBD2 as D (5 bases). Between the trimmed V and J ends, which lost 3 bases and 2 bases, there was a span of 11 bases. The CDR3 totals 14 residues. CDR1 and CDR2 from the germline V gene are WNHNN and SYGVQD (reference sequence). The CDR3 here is CASSDREKPYEQYF. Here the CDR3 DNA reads TGCGCCAGCAGTGATCGGGAAAAGCCCTACGAGCAGTACTTC.